This entry describes one TCR beta chain. These data belong to a study of blood T cell repertoires in COVID-19. Across the whole study: Samples of COVID-19 (acute and convalescent) were obtained from the United States, Italy and Spain.

Germline V gene sequence: CDR1 LNHDA, CDR2 SQIVND (reference sequence). With V trimmed by 4 bases and J by 4 bases, 4 bases remained unmatched. This CDR3 is 16 amino acids long. The protocol was immunoSEQ multiplex PCR, while the TCRdb copy is restricted to in-frame clones and leaves out a portion. The profile shows approximately 96,000 clones, 90% to 95% of them singletons. This sequence was found in a human donor with active COVID-19. The donor label of this sample is uncertain. The gene calls are TRBV19 and TRBJ2-3; 14 bases agree with TRBD2. What was sequenced was peripheral blood. The CDR3 DNA reads as TGTGCCAGTAGTAGACTAGCGGGGGGGCAGGCAGATACGCAGTATTTT. Amino acid sequence: CASSRLAGGQADTQYF.